One sample yielded the 9 T cell receptor beta chains listed below, sequenced in a study of beta chain features in type 1 diabetes (dated by TCRdb to 2016 to 2019). Points the paper makes about the study in general: Type 1 diabetes patients showed a moderate but significant shortening of TCRB CDR3 length in all four CD4+ subsets.

Receptor libraries were prepared by the immunoSEQ multiplex PCR assay. All of the isolated RNA was reverse transcribed with the High Capacity cDNA Reverse Transcription Kit, so expressed TCRB transcripts were sequenced. TCRdb holds this immuneACCESS table with in-frame rearrangements only. Some clones are missing; in checked studies, unresolved V genes explain under half, and the rest has no known cause. The sample table contains about 140,000 clones; only one count was recorded for approximately 13% of them. The top ten clonotypes cover roughly 1.3% of the sample. These receptors have no known antigen. Sample: central memory CD4+ T cells from blood. The receptors derive from a man aged 18 to 30 with type 1 diabetes.

This clone was counted between two and nine times. The rearrangement joins TRBV6-1 to TRBJ2-1; 7 bases agree with TRBD1. Germline V gene lookup returns CDR1 MNHNS and CDR2 SASEGT. Trimming at V came to 4 bases and at J to 7 bases, leaving 4 bases not matched to a gene. The CDR3 is 13 residues long. CDR3 bases: TGTGCCAGCAGTGTCGACAGGGATAATGAGCAGTTCTTC. It is translated as CASSVDRDNEQFF.

The chain is built from TRBV21-1 and TRBJ2-7. TRBV21-1 is a pseudogene segment. The CDR3 is made up of 15 amino acids. The CDR3 coding sequence is TGTGCCAGCAGCCCGCCCCGTTGCGTCCTGGGCGAGCAGTACTTC. Residues: CASSPPRCVLGEQYF.

This clone appeared a few times. The rearrangement joins TRBV10-3 to TRBJ1-2; the match to TRBD1 covers 8 bases. With V trimmed by 11 bases and J by 3 bases, 5 bases remained unmatched. Germline V gene lookup returns CDR1 ENHRY and CDR2 SYGVKD. CDR3 size: 12 residues. CDR3 nucleotides: TGTGCCGCACAGGGGGTAGACTATGGCTACACCTTC. The encoded protein is CAAQGVDYGYTF.

The rearrangement links TRBV7-2 to TRBJ2-2; perhaps TRBD1 as D (6 bases). Deletions cut 4 bases from V and 3 bases from J, with 12 bases between. Germline CDR1 is SGHTA and CDR2 is FQGNSA. The CDR3 is 15 residues long. DNA of the CDR3: TGTGCCAGCAGCTCCGGACAGTCGGACACCGGGGAGCTGTTTTTT. Its protein product is CASSSGQSDTGELFF.

This clone was detected only a few times. The same CDR3 can be traced to other DNA sequences in this sample. The chain uses TRBV5-1 and TRBJ2-7; 11 nucleotides line up with TRBD1. Germline values: CDR1 SGHRS, CDR2 YFSETQ. The CDR3 totals 14 residues. The V and J ends lost 4 bases and 2 bases, in that order; junction bases with no gene match: 2. CDR3 nucleotides: TGCGCCAGCAGCCCGGGACAGGGGGCCTACGAGCAGTACTTC. Encoded protein: CASSPGQGAYEQYF.

In this sample, this clone turned up a few times. V and J are TRBV5-1 and TRBJ2-5; D is undetermined. The CDR3 runs 15 residues. V was shortened by 1 base and J by 1 base, with 11 bases between the two germline ends. The germline CDR1 and CDR2 sequences are SGHRS and YFSETQ. CDR3 in amino acids: CASSLTDGTQETQYF. CDR3 bases: TGCGCCAGCAGCTTGACAGATGGAACCCAAGAGACCCAGTACTTC.

V is TRBV4-1 and J is TRBJ2-2, with D maybe TRBD2 (6 bases). Per germline, CDR1 MGHRA and CDR2 YSYEKL. The ends were cut back, 0 bases at V and 0 bases at J, with 14 bases in the middle. CDR3 length equals 18 residues. Here the CDR3 reads CASSQDPPGLPNTGELFF. In DNA form, the CDR3 reads TGCGCCAGCAGCCAAGATCCCCCGGGACTGCCGAACACCGGGGAGCTGTTTTTT.

This clone was counted at least ten times. The chain recombines TRBV19 with TRBJ2-3; 10 nucleotides line up with TRBD2. In germline, CDR1 is LNHDA, CDR2 SQIVND (reference sequence). The CDR3 has 17 residues. V shed 0 bases, J shed 5 bases, and the junction held 8 bases outside the gene matches. CDR3 protein: CASSIDSSGGIGDTQYF. Here the CDR3 DNA reads TGTGCCAGTAGTATAGATTCTAGCGGGGGAATAGGAGATACGCAGTATTTT. The full variable domain, in which reference TRBV19 and TRBJ2-3 provide the parts outside the CDR3, is DGGITQSPKYLFRKEGQNVTLSCEQNLNHDAMYWYRQDPGQGLRLIYYSQIVNDFQKGDIAEGYSVSREKKESFPLTVTSAQKNPTAFYLCASSIDSSGGIGDTQYFGPGTRLTVL.

This clone was found a few times. This rearrangement joins TRBV7-2 to TRBJ1-3, with a tentative D call TRBD1 (6 bases). Trimming took 2 bases from V and 11 from J, leaving 10 bases between them. There are 12 residues in the CDR3. Germline-derived CDR1 and CDR2 are SGHTA and FQGNSA. CDR3 sequence reads: CASSLTGQPIYF. CDR3 in DNA: TGTGCCAGCAGCTTAACCGGACAGCCCATATATTTT.